The source of this TCR beta chain is a study of response to subunit inactivated influenza vaccine. Germline V gives CDR1 DFQATT, CDR2 SNEGSKA (reference sequence). Trimming pared 6 bases from V and 2 bases from J, leaving 12 bases between. The CDR3 spans 13 residues. TCRdb re-called the RT-PCR reads through MiXCR, storing one row per CDR3 protein. The sample holds fewer than 400,000 distinct CDR3 sequences; less than 25% are singletons and the top ten take roughly a tenth. Whole-study findings and limits: After each seasonal influenza vaccination, few new T cells are recruited, the authors suggested.

This clonotype was detected only a few times. Its antigen is as yet unknown. This receptor was identified in a man between 45 and 75 years old who received an inactivated influenza vaccine. The material was PBMCs from blood, obtained about 20 months after vaccination. J is TRBJ2-3 and V is TRBV20-1, with D perhaps TRBD2 (6 bases). CDR3 nucleotides: TGCAGTGCCGGCGGGGAATACACAGATACGCAGTATTTT. As protein: CSAGGEYTDTQYF.